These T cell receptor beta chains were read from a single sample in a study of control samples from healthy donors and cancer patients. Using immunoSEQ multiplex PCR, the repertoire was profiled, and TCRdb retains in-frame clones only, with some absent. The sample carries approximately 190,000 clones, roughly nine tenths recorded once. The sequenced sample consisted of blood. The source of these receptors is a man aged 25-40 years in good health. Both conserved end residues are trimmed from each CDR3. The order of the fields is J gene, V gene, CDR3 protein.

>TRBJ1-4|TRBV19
ASSLTGSGEKLF
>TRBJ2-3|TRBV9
ASSVREGHGTDTQY
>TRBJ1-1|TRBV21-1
ASSKKHHTEAF
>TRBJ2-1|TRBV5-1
ASKKPGQDYNEQF
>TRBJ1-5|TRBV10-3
AISESRGHGNQPQH
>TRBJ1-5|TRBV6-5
ASRGTQYQPQH
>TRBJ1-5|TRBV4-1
ASSQVPIGEPQH
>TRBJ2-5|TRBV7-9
ASSPGTPRETQY
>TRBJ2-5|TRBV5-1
ASSLTRAGTQETQY
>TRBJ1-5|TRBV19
ASSIVGQGASQPQH
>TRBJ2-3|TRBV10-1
ASSESPRQGLGDTQY
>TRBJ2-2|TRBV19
ASSSGLAGGELF
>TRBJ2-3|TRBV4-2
ASSRGGVGKYTDTQY
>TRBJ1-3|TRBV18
ASSPNTGNTIY
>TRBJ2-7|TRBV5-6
ASSLGTGLYEQY
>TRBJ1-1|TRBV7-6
ASSLSGTEDTEAF
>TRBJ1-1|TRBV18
ASSPRTGGMNTEAF
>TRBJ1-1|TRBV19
ASHYRGKNTEAF
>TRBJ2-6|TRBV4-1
ASSQDGHRGLSGSGANVLT
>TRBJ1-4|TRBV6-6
ASSYSWTGDEKLF
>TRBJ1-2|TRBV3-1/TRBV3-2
ASSQEGERGYGYT
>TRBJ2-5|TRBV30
AWNTGSAETQY
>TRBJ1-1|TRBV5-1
ASSLGSANTEAF
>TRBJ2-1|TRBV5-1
ASGPSGGAISYNEQF
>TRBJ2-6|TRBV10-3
AISRDRGTSGANVLT
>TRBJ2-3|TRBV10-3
ATVLAGGAVTDTQY
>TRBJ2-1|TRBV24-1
ATSDRRGGLGEQF
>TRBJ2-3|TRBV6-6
ASRFGQEDTQY
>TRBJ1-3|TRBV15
ATSTPSYSGNTIY
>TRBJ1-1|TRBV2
ASGNRAMNTEAF